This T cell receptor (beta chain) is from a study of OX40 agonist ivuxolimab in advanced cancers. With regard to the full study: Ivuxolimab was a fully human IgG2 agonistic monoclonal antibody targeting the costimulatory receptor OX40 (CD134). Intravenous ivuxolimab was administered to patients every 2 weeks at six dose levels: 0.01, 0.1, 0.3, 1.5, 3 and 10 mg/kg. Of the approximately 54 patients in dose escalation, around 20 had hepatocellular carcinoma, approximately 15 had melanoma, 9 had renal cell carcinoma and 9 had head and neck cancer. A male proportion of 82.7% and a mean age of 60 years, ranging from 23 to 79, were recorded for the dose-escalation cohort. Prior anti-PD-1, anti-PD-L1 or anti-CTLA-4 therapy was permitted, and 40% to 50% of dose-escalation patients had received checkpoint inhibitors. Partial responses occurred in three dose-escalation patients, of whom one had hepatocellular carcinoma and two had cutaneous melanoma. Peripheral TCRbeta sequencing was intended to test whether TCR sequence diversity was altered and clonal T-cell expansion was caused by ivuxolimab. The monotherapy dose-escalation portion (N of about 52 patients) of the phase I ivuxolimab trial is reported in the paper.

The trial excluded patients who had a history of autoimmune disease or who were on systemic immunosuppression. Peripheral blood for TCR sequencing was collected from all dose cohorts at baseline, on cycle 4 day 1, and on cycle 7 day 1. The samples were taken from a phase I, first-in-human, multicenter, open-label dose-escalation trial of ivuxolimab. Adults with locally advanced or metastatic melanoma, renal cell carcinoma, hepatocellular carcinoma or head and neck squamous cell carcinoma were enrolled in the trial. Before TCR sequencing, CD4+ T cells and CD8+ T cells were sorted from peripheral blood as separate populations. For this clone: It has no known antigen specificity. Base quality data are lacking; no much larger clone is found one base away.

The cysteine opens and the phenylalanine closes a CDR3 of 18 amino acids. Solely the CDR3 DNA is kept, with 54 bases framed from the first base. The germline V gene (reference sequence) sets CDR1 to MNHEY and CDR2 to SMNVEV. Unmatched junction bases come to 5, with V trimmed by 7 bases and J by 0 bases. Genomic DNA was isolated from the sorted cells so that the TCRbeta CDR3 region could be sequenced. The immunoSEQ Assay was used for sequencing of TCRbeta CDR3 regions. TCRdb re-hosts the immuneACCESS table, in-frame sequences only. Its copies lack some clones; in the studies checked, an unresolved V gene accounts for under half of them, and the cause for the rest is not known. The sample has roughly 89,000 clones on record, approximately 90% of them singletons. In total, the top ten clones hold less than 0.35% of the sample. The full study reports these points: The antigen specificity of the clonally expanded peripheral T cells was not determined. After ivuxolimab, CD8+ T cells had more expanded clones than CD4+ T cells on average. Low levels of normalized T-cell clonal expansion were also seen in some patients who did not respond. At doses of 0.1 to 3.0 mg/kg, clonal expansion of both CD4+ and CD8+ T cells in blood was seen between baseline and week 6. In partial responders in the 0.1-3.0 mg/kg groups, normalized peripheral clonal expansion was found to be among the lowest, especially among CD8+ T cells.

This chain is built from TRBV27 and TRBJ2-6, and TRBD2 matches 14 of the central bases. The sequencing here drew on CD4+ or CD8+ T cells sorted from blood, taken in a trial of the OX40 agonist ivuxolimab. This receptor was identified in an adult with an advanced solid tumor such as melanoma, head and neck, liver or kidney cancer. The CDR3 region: CASTRLAGGPSGANVLTF. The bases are TGTGCCAGCACCCGACTAGCGGGAGGGCCCTCTGGGGCCAACGTCCTGACTTTC.